This T cell receptor (beta chain) originates from a study of cytomegalovirus exposure and HLA in healthy donors. The study, taken as a whole, reports: When a later analysis compared HLA-associated TCR beta chains with equally common others, the HLA-associated chains turned out to be more clonally expanded and to have lower generation probabilities.

The CDR3 consists of 15 residues. Germline assignment: CDR1 MRHNA and CDR2 SNTAGT. Germline trimming cut 0 bases from V and 7 bases from J; bases unmatched to any gene: 1. Amplification used 60 Vbeta primers and 13 Jbeta primers. Measured with immunoSEQ multiplex PCR; TCRdb has only the in-frame clones, and not every one. The sample comprises more than 35,000 clones, 68% of which are singletons, and approximately 3.5% rests with the top ten. Notes on this clone: What it binds is unknown.

The sequence derives from a man in his forties in good health and CMV-seronegative. This chain joins TRBV6-4 and TRBJ2-2; TRBD1 agrees at 11 bases. The material sequenced was PBMCs. CDR3 DNA: TGTGCCAGCAGTGACTCCGGGACAGGGGGCGGGGAGCTGTTTTTT. Amino acids: CASSDSGTGGGELFF.